One and the same sample provided the 20 T cell receptor beta chains below, sequenced in a study of T cells in Graves' hyperthyroidism and ophthalmopathy. From RNA transcripts, TCR beta CDR3 regions were amplified. First-round RT-PCR targeting the TCR CDR3 was performed with the HTBI primer set. Using its own MiXCR run on the multiplex PCR reads, TCRdb lists one record per CDR3 protein. The sample shows roughly 250,000 distinct CDR3 sequences, approximately 16% of them seen only once. Material for sequencing was blood. Every receptor here comes from a woman aged 18-35 years with Graves' ophthalmopathy.

This clonotype was seen only a few times. V gene TRBV6-1 combines with J gene TRBJ1-3, with D hard to call. The CDR3 contains 16 residues. V gave up 3 bases and J gave up 0 bases, with 12 bases separating them. The germline gives CDR1 MNHNS, CDR2 SASEGT. The CDR3, as DNA: TGTGCCAGCAGTGATCCCCCGGGAACCTCTGGAAACACCATATATTTT. Translated, it gives CASSDPPGTSGNTIYF.

In its sample, this clonotype was seen many times. The chain has TRBV10-3 and TRBJ1-1; a possible D gene is TRBD1 (5 bases). This CDR3 is built from 13 residues. V was cut by 4 bases and J by 6 bases, with 12 bases left in between. Per the germline V gene, CDR1 is ENHRY and CDR2 is SYGVKD. The CDR3 bases are TGTGCCATCAGTGGGGCAGGGACCCCTGAAGCTTTCTTT. Amino acid sequence: CAISGAGTPEAFF.

This clonotype was seen many times. The chain links TRBV18 to TRBJ1-1, with D tentatively TRBD1 (6 bases). The CDR3 has 15 amino acids. Trimming removed 1 base from V and 4 bases from J, with 13 bases in between. The V gene's germline CDR1 is KGHSH and CDR2 LQKENI. The CDR3: CASSPRFWDTTEAFF. CDR3 DNA sequence: TGTGCCAGCTCACCACGCTTCTGGGACACCACTGAAGCTTTCTTT. Full variable domain (outside the CDR3, taken from reference TRBV18 and TRBJ1-1): NAGVMQNPRHLVRRRGQEARLRCSPMKGHSHVYWYRQLPEEGLKFMVYLQKENIIDESGMPKERFSAEFPKEGPSILRIQQVVRGDSAAYFCASSPRFWDTTEAFFGQGTRLTVV.

This clonotype was found many times. The V and J genes are TRBV28 and TRBJ1-6; D is perhaps TRBD1 (5 bases). Deletions cut 7 bases from V and 9 bases from J, with 19 bases between. The germline gives CDR1 MDHEN, CDR2 SYDVKM. The CDR3 is 15 residues long. This CDR3 is CASTFAGVWSSPLHF. The CDR3 region has the DNA TGTGCCAGCACCTTCGCGGGGGTTTGGAGTTCACCCCTCCACTTT.

This clonotype was counted at least ten times. The V and J genes are TRBV7-2 and TRBJ1-4; D is possibly TRBD1 (5 bases). The germline V gene encodes CDR1 SGHTA and CDR2 FQGNSA. The V end was cut by 1 base, the J end by 7 bases, with 13 bases between. The CDR3 length is 15 residues. This chain's CDR3 is CASSLDLGPFEKLFF. The CDR3 nucleotides read TGTGCCAGCAGCTTAGATTTGGGGCCCTTTGAAAAACTGTTTTTT.

This clonotype was counted at least ten times. The V call is TRBV27, the J call TRBJ2-7, with 13 positions matching TRBD2. Germline trimming cut 2 bases from V and 3 bases from J; bases unmatched to any gene: 1. Germline V gene data show CDR1 as MNHEY and CDR2 as SMNVEV (reference sequence). CDR3 length: 15 amino acids. The CDR3 loop is CASSLGTSGVYEQYF. The CDR3 nucleotides read TGTGCCAGCAGTTTAGGGACTAGCGGGGTCTACGAGCAGTACTTC.

This clonotype was seen only a few times. V gene TRBV6-1 combines with J gene TRBJ2-7; 16 nucleotides match TRBD2. This CDR3 has 14 amino acids. J gave up 5 bases and V 6 bases, and 1 base lay outside the gene matches. Germline V CDR1 and CDR2: MNHNS, SASEGT. The CDR3 region is CASRGTSGGDEQYF. The CDR3 nucleotides are TGTGCCAGCAGAGGGACTAGCGGGGGGGACGAGCAGTACTTC.

The sample holds many counts of this clonotype. V usage is TRBV20-1 and J usage is TRBJ2-5, with a tentative D call TRBD1 (5 bases). Germline V gene data show CDR1 as DFQATT and CDR2 as SNEGSKA (reference sequence). The CDR3 runs to 14 residues. The V gene lost 1 base and the J gene lost 4 bases, with 13 bases spanning the gap. The DNA for the CDR3 is TGCAGTGCTAGAGGCTTATTAAGGGGAGAGACCCAGTACTTC. Its translation is CSARGLLRGETQYF.

There are many counts of this clonotype. The V and J genes are TRBV10-3 and TRBJ2-5; either TRBD1 or TRBD2 may supply D (5 bases each). CDR3 length: 17 amino acids. Trimming took off 5 bases at V and 2 bases at J, with 21 bases between the two ends. The germline V gene has CDR1 ENHRY and CDR2 SYGVKD. CDR3 in amino acids: CAISKGTGAGLQETQYF. DNA of the CDR3: TGTGCCATCAGTAAGGGAACAGGCGCTGGACTTCAAGAGACCCAGTACTTC.

This chain joins TRBV6-1 and TRBJ1-2; 7 bases are a match to TRBD1. Trimming took 6 bases from V and 9 from J; bases not matched to a gene: 7. The CDR3 spans 12 residues. Germline V gene sequence: CDR1 MNHNS, CDR2 SASEGT. CDR3 DNA sequence: TGTGCCAGCAGCGCCGGGACAGCTCGCTACACCTTC. Translation: CASSAGTARYTF.

This clonotype was counted at least ten times. The chain combines TRBV5-1 with TRBJ2-2, with TRBD2 as a possible D gene (5 bases). The germline V gene has CDR1 SGHRS and CDR2 YFSETQ. Trimming shortened V by 8 bases and J by 2 bases, and 16 bases separated the two germline ends. There are 15 residues in the CDR3. For the CDR3, the DNA is TGCGCCAGTCAGAGGACCGGGGAAAACACCGGGGAGCTGTTTTTT. Translating it yields CASQRTGENTGELFF.

The gene calls are TRBV7-3 and TRBJ2-7, with TRBD2 matching over 7 bases. Losses at the gene ends were 5 bases for V and 4 bases for J; bases not matched to a gene: 14. Per germline, CDR1 SGHTA and CDR2 FQGTGA. The CDR3 consists of 16 residues. Here the CDR3 DNA reads TGTGCCAGCAGCCCCCACTCGGGGGGAAGGTGGTACGAGCAGTACTTC. It encodes CASSPHSGGRWYEQYF.

This clonotype has just a few counts. Here the CDR3 reads CASSQDRGWGNTGELFF. DNA of the CDR3: TGTGCCAGCAGCCAAGATCGGGGGTGGGGAAACACCGGGGAGCTGTTTTTT. The rearrangement uses TRBV14 and TRBJ2-2; D perhaps matches TRBD2 (6 bases). The CDR3 is 17 amino acids. CDR1 is SGHDN and CDR2 is FVKESK in the germline V gene. The V gene lost 0 bases and the J gene lost 2 bases, with 13 bases spanning the gap.

The chain combines TRBV19 with TRBJ1-1; D not resolved. From germline, CDR1 is LNHDA and CDR2 SQIVND (reference sequence). The CDR3 length is 11 residues. V was shortened by 10 bases and J by 6 bases, with 12 bases between the two germline ends. DNA for the CDR3: TGTGCCACCGGGTGGGCCTCTGAAGCTTTCTTT. Translated: CATGWASEAFF.

The chain links TRBV9 to TRBJ2-3; TRBD2 matches at 7 bases. Trimming removed 4 bases from V and 7 bases from J; junction bases left unmatched: 9. CDR1 is SGDLS, CDR2 YYNGEE, per germline. This CDR3 is 14 amino acids long. This CDR3 reads CASSPLTSGNTQYF. In nucleotides, the CDR3 is TGTGCCAGCAGCCCACTCACGAGCGGGAATACGCAGTATTTT. The full variable domain, with the rest looked up from reference TRBV9 and TRBJ2-3, is DSGVTQTPKHLITATGQRVTLRCSPRSGDLSVYWYQQSLDQGLQFLIQYYNGEERAKGNILERFSAQQFPDLHSELNLSSLELGDSALYFCASSPLTSGNTQYFGPGTRLTVL.

The table lists this clonotype with a few counts. J is TRBJ2-2 and V is TRBV28; 8 bases match TRBD1. This CDR3 has 16 residues. With V trimmed by 4 bases and J by 1 base, 5 bases remained unmatched. Germline V gene sequence: CDR1 MDHEN, CDR2 SYDVKM. This chain's CDR3 is CASSSLGTGNTGELFF. CDR3 in DNA: TGTGCCAGCAGTTCTCTCGGGACAGGGAACACCGGGGAGCTGTTTTTT.

This clonotype was picked up many times. The rearrangement joins TRBV2 to TRBJ2-7; a possible D gene is TRBD1 (5 bases). Germline V lookup: CDR1 SNHLY, CDR2 FYNNEI. V was cut by 6 bases and J by 1 base, with 7 bases left in between. CDR3 size: 12 residues. CDR3 DNA: TGTGCCAGCAGAGGGGCTTCCTACGAGCAGTACTTC. This translates into CASRGASYEQYF.

The CDR3 here is CASGERGGYEQYF. As DNA, the CDR3 is TGTGCCAGCGGGGAGCGGGGGGGCTACGAGCAGTACTTC. The rearrangement joins TRBV2 to TRBJ2-7; 10 nucleotides agree with TRBD2. The J segment lost 3 bases and the V segment lost 8 bases, leaving 4 bases of the junction unmatched. Germline V gene data show CDR1 as SNHLY and CDR2 as FYNNEI. The CDR3 length is 13 residues.

This clonotype showed up many times. The chain employs TRBV20-1 and TRBJ2-1; D is ambiguous. Germline V gene sequence: CDR1 DFQATT, CDR2 SNEGSKA (reference sequence). Trimming removed 6 bases at V and 0 bases at J, with 15 bases between. The CDR3 runs to 15 residues. The CDR3 DNA sequence: TGCAGTGCGGAAGGACGGGCGAGCTCCTACAATGAGCAGTTCTTC. This encodes CSAEGRASSYNEQFF.

At least ten counts were recorded for this clonotype. The chain recombines TRBV15 with TRBJ1-2; no clear D gene. The germline gives CDR1 LNHNV, CDR2 YYDKDF (reference sequence). V was clipped by 0 bases and J by 0 bases, with 17 bases between them. This CDR3 has 18 residues. The CDR3 is CATSRDPRTAVSNYGYTF. CDR3 in DNA: TGTGCCACCAGCAGAGATCCGAGAACAGCCGTTTCTAACTATGGCTACACCTTC.